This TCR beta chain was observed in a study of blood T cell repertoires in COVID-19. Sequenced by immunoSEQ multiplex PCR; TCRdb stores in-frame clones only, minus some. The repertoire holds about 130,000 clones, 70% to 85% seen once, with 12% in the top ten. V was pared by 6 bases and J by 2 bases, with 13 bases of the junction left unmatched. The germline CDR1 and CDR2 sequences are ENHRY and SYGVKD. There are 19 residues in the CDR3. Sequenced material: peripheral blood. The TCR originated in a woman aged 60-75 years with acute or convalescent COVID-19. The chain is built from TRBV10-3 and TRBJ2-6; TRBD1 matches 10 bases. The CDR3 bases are TGTGCCATCAGGGGACTGCAGACAGGGGGCGAAACTGGGGCCAACGTCCTGACTTTC. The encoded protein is CAIRGLQTGGETGANVLTF.